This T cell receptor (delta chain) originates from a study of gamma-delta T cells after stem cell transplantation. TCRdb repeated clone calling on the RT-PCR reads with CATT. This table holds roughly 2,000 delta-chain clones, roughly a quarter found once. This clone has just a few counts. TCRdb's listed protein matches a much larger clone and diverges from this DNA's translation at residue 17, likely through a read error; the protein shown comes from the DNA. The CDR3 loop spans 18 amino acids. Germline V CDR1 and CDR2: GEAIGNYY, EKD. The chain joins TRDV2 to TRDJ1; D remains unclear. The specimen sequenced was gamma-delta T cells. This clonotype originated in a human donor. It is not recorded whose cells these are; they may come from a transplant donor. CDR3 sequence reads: CACDTLLTPNSYTDKLTF. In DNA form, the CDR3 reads TGTGCCTGTGACACCCTGCTGACACCGAATTCATACACCGATAAACTCACCTTT.